A single sample is the source of the 9 T cell receptor beta chains below, sequenced in a study of OX40 agonist ivuxolimab in advanced cancers. Profiled with immunoSEQ multiplex PCR; TCRdb holds only in-frame clones, not every one. This table holds about 21,000 clones, over 75% found once. The source material was CD4+ or CD8+ T cells sorted from blood, sampled in a trial of the OX40 agonist ivuxolimab. These receptors were taken from an adult with an advanced solid tumor such as melanoma, head and neck, liver or kidney cancer.

The chain joins TRBV2 to TRBJ1-5; D gene ambiguous. Germline lookup yields CDR1 SNHLY and CDR2 FYNNEI. Trimming stripped 2 bases from V and 4 bases from J, with 12 bases between. This CDR3 contains 15 residues. The CDR3 sequence is CASSESPAENQPQHF. CDR3 DNA sequence: TGTGCCAGCAGTGAATCTCCGGCAGAAAATCAGCCCCAGCATTTT.

This clone came up once. The chain is built from TRBV6-6 and TRBJ1-1; possible D gene TRBD1, 6 bases. V was shortened by 7 bases and J by 4 bases, with 16 bases between the two germline ends. Looked up from germline, CDR1 is MNHNY and CDR2 is SVGAGI (reference sequence). The CDR3 runs to 14 residues. CDR3 sequence reads: CASTNKGGGTEAFF. The CDR3 nucleotides are TGTGCCAGCACCAATAAAGGGGGGGGCACTGAAGCTTTCTTT.

This clone was seen a handful of times. J is TRBJ2-1 and V is TRBV13, with a weak D call TRBD2 (5 bases). Trimming removed 6 bases at V and 1 base at J, with 10 bases between. Germline lookup yields CDR1 PRHDT and CDR2 FYEKMQ (reference sequence). This CDR3 is built from 14 residues. The DNA for the CDR3 is TGTGCCAGCAGAGCGGAGACTTCCTACAATGAGCAGTTCTTC. Amino acid sequence: CASRAETSYNEQFF.

This chain connects TRBV28 to TRBJ2-1; 11 bases map to TRBD2. Germline V gives CDR1 MDHEN, CDR2 SYDVKM. Unmatched junction bases numbered 7, after V lost 5 bases and J lost 7 bases. The length of the CDR3 is 15 residues. The CDR3, as DNA: TGTGCCAGCAGTCCCCTAGCGGGAGGTGGGAATGAGCAGTTCTTC. It encodes CASSPLAGGGNEQFF.

This clone has more than one count but fewer than ten. The chain joins TRBV19 to TRBJ2-5; 8 bases match TRBD1. With V trimmed by 3 bases and J by 7 bases, 4 bases remained unmatched. CDR3 size: 13 residues. Germline CDR1 is LNHDA and CDR2 is SQIVND (reference sequence). The CDR3 DNA reads TGTGCCAGTAGTATTCCGACAGGGGCGACCCAGTACTTC. This sequence encodes CASSIPTGATQYF.

The rearrangement joins TRBV30 to TRBJ1-1; D perhaps matches TRBD1 (5 bases). The V end was cut by 1 base, the J end by 6 bases, with 12 bases between. This CDR3 is built from 13 residues. CDR1 is GTSNPN, CDR2 SVGIG, per germline (reference sequence). CDR3 sequence reads: CAWSAHRQSEAFF. The DNA of the CDR3 is TGTGCCTGGAGTGCCCACCGACAGTCTGAAGCTTTCTTT.

This sequence joins TRBV28 and TRBJ1-1, with D possibly matching TRBD1 (5 bases). The V and J ends lost 3 bases and 0 bases respectively, with 11 bases between them. The CDR3 has 15 amino acids. Germline CDR1 and CDR2: MDHEN and SYDVKM. Here the CDR3 DNA reads TGTGCCAGCAGTTTCAGGAACAGGTTGAACACTGAAGCTTTCTTT. It specifies CASSFRNRLNTEAFF.

This chain joins TRBV27 and TRBJ1-5, with unresolved D. The CDR3 is made up of 11 amino acids. CDR1 and CDR2 from the germline V gene are MNHEY and SMNVEV (reference sequence). V lost 8 bases and J lost 0, with 2 bases in between. The CDR3 sequence is CASPSNQPQHF. DNA for the CDR3: TGTGCCAGCCCTAGCAATCAGCCCCAGCATTTT.

This rearrangement joins TRBV2 to TRBJ2-3; the match to TRBD2 covers 9 bases. The trim removed 6 bases at V and 3 bases at J, leaving 1 base unmatched. Germline V gives CDR1 SNHLY, CDR2 FYNNEI. This CDR3 is built from 13 residues. CDR3 coding DNA: TGTGCCAGCAGCCTAGCGGGGACAGATACGCAGTATTTT. The encoded protein is CASSLAGTDTQYF.